This TCR beta chain was observed in a study of technical replicates of blood from several donors. Trimming took 3 bases from V and 5 from J; bases not matched to a gene: 5. The CDR3 covers 14 residues. Per germline, CDR1 SNHLY and CDR2 FYNNEI. Sequenced by immunoSEQ multiplex PCR; TCRdb stores in-frame clones only, minus some. The sample includes around 86,000 clones, roughly 96% of them seen just once. The chain recombines TRBV2 with TRBJ2-7, with 9 bases identical to TRBD1. The receptor's source is a human donor in good health. The sample was T cells isolated from PBMCs. In DNA form, the CDR3 reads TGTGCCAGCAGTGAGGACAGGGGCAGCGACGAGCAGTACTTC. This gives the protein CASSEDRGSDEQYF.